Presented here are 21 T cell receptor beta chains from one specimen sequenced in a study of blood T cell repertoires in COVID-19. TCRdb's table, derived via immunoSEQ multiplex PCR, lists solely in-frame clones and lacks some. The sample includes approximately 100,000 clones, 70% to 90% of them seen just once. Sequencing used peripheral blood. The receptors originated from a man aged 70-80 years with acute or convalescent COVID-19.

V is TRBV28 and J is TRBJ1-1, with D maybe TRBD1 (6 bases). CDR1 is MDHEN, CDR2 SYDVKM, per germline. The CDR3 has 13 residues. Trimming took off 11 bases at V and 2 bases at J, with 15 bases between the two ends. The CDR3 sequence is CAAGDRRNTEAFF. The CDR3 nucleotides are TGTGCCGCAGGGGACCGACGCAACACTGAAGCTTTCTTT.

The chain employs TRBV5-4 and TRBJ1-2; unclear D gene. Germline CDR1 is SGHNT and CDR2 is YYREEE (reference sequence). Deletions cut 4 bases from V and 1 base from J, with 14 bases between. This CDR3 contains 15 residues. The CDR3 loop is CASSPNGGHNYGYTF. The CDR3 region has the DNA TGTGCCAGCAGCCCAAACGGAGGGCATAACTATGGCTACACCTTC.

CDR3 protein: CSVETGEVNYGYTF. CDR3 nucleotides: TGCAGCGTTGAAACCGGGGAGGTTAACTATGGCTACACCTTC. This chain joins TRBV29-1 and TRBJ1-2; D gene uncertain. This CDR3 is built from 14 residues. CDR1 SQVTM and CDR2 ANQGSEA come from the germline V gene. Trimming left V 2 bases short and J 1 base short, with 11 bases between.

The chain employs TRBV2 and TRBJ1-1; D is undetermined. The germline gives CDR1 SNHLY, CDR2 FYNNEI. CDR3 length: 14 amino acids. Trimming stripped 4 bases from V and 1 base from J, with 10 bases between. The CDR3 sequence is CASSGPPRNTEAFF. In DNA, the CDR3 is TGTGCCAGCAGTGGTCCCCCCAGGAACACTGAAGCTTTCTTT. Full variable domain (missing parts from reference TRBV2 and TRBJ1-1): EPEVTQTPSHQVTQMGQEVILRCVPISNHLYFYWYRQILGQKVEFLVSFYNNEISEKSEIFDDQFSVERPDGSNFTLKIRSTKLEDSAMYFCASSGPPRNTEAFFGQGTRLTVV.

V is TRBV6-5 and J is TRBJ2-3; 9 nucleotides agree with TRBD2. This CDR3 region has 15 residues. Germline V CDR1 and CDR2: MNHEY, SVGAGI. J lost 2 bases, V lost 4 bases, and 4 bases had no gene match. The CDR3 loop reads CASSLAGAHTDTQYF. The CDR3 nucleotides are TGTGCCAGCAGTTTAGCGGGGGCCCACACAGATACGCAGTATTTT.

This clone was seen just once. J is TRBJ1-2 and V is TRBV9; 10 positions agree with TRBD1. The CDR3 spans 15 residues. V shed 3 bases, J shed 1 base, and the junction held 3 bases outside the gene matches. Germline lookup yields CDR1 SGDLS and CDR2 YYNGEE. CDR3 coding DNA: TGTGCCAGCAGCGACCGGGACAGGGGTAACTATGGCTACACCTTC. Protein sequence: CASSDRDRGNYGYTF.

This chain joins TRBV21-1 and TRBJ2-7; the table's D call, TRBD2, was not checked against the DNA. TRBV21-1 is flagged as a pseudogene. The CDR3 length is 14 residues. The CDR3 region has the DNA TGTGCCAGCAGCAAAGCCGGGACTTTCTACGAGCAGTACTTC. Translated: CASSKAGTFYEQYF.

DNA of the CDR3: TGTGCCAGCAGCGGACACCTGAACACTGAAGCTTTCTTT. This codes for CASSGHLNTEAFF. The V and J genes are TRBV12-3 or TRBV12-4 and TRBJ1-1, with a tentative D call TRBD1 (5 bases). This CDR3 comprises 13 residues. V was trimmed by 6 bases and J by 0 bases, leaving 8 bases between them.

The chain couples TRBV6-1 to TRBJ2-2, with TRBD1 identical over 10 bases. The CDR3 is 16 residues long. From germline, CDR1 is MNHNS and CDR2 SASEGT. With 4 bases clipped from V and 5 bases from J, the junction kept 7 bases outside the gene matches. The CDR3 here is CASSAGTGAGTGELFF. The CDR3 DNA reads TGTGCCAGCAGTGCCGGGACAGGGGCTGGAACCGGGGAGCTGTTTTTT.

The V call is TRBV4-1, the J call TRBJ1-2; D remains ambiguous. V was trimmed by 0 bases and J by 8 bases, leaving 16 bases between them. CDR3 length equals 15 residues. The germline V gene encodes CDR1 MGHRA and CDR2 YSYEKL. CDR3 region: CASSQEFSSRRGYTF. CDR3 nucleotides: TGCGCCAGCAGCCAAGAATTTAGCTCAAGAAGGGGCTACACCTTC.

This clone came up a few times. The V and J genes are TRBV5-1 and TRBJ2-2; D gene ambiguous. V was pared by 1 base and J by 0 bases, with 7 bases between. The CDR3 covers 15 residues. From germline, CDR1 is SGHRS and CDR2 YFSETQ. The CDR3 sequence is CASSLQITNTGELFF. DNA of the CDR3: TGCGCCAGCAGCTTGCAGATCACGAACACCGGGGAGCTGTTTTTT.

The chain uses TRBV18 and TRBJ1-2, with 9 bases aligning to TRBD1. The CDR3 runs to 14 residues. The V gene end was trimmed by 6 bases and the J gene end by 2 bases; junction bases not matched to a gene: 4. CDR1 is KGHSH, CDR2 LQKENI, per germline. The CDR3 sequence: CASSQGTGNYGYTF. CDR3 DNA sequence: TGTGCCAGCTCGCAGGGGACAGGGAACTATGGCTACACCTTC.

The chain recombines TRBV5-4 with TRBJ2-5; D gene uncertain. The CDR3 loop spans 11 amino acids. With 9 bases removed from V and 5 bases from J, the gap between germline ends came to 11 bases. The V gene's germline CDR1 is SGHNT and CDR2 YYREEE (reference sequence). The CDR3 DNA reads as TGTGCCACCACGGGTGGGGAGACCCAGTACTTC. It is translated as CATTGGETQYF. Drawing the rest from reference TRBV5-4 and TRBJ2-5, the complete variable domain is ETGVTQSPTHLIKTRGQQVTLRCSSQSGHNTVSWYQQALGQGPQFIFQYYREEENGRGNFPPRFSGLQFPNYSSELNVNALELDDSALYLCATTGGETQYFGPGTRLLVL.

This chain links TRBV27 with TRBJ2-7; no clear D. Germline CDR1 MNHEY, CDR2 SMNVEV (reference sequence). Trimming removed 3 bases at V and 3 bases at J, with 18 bases between. CDR3 size: 16 residues. CDR3 DNA sequence: TGTGCCAGCAGTTTGAGCGTTGAACTATTTCACTACGAGCAGTACGTC. It specifies CASSLSVELFHYEQYV.

This clone showed up just once. This rearrangement joins TRBV3-1 (or the pseudogene TRBV3-2) to TRBJ2-3; D is possibly TRBD1 (5 bases). Deletions cut 0 bases from V and 9 bases from J, with 10 bases between. Looked up from germline, CDR1 is LGHDT and CDR2 is YNNKEL (reference sequence). This CDR3 comprises 13 residues. The CDR3 sequence is CASSQDTQATQYF. The DNA for the CDR3 is TGTGCCAGCAGCCAAGATACACAGGCAACGCAGTATTTT.

The V and J genes are TRBV29-1 and TRBJ2-2, with 7 bases aligning to TRBD1. The V and J ends lost 4 bases and 4 bases, in that order; junction bases with no gene match: 6. Per the germline V gene, CDR1 is SQVTM and CDR2 is ANQGSEA. The CDR3 spans 14 residues. CDR3 in amino acids: CSVARGRVTGELFF. The CDR3 nucleotides read TGCAGCGTTGCTAGGGGGCGGGTCACCGGGGAGCTGTTTTTT.

The chain has TRBV4-1 and TRBJ1-1; D remains ambiguous. Deletions cut 4 bases from V and 5 bases from J, with 17 bases between. The germline gives CDR1 MGHRA, CDR2 YSYEKL. CDR3 length equals 15 residues. This CDR3 is CASSLGPGFGTEAFF. The CDR3 nucleotides are TGCGCCAGCAGCCTCGGTCCGGGGTTTGGGACTGAAGCTTTCTTT.

The chain employs TRBV21-1 and TRBJ1-4. TRBV21-1 is reported as a pseudogene. CDR3 size: 18 residues. Here the CDR3 reads CASSGGESGRKTNEKLFF. CDR3 in DNA: TGTGCCAGCAGCGGAGGGGAGTCAGGGCGGAAAACTAATGAAAAACTGTTTTTT.

This chain joins TRBV10-3 and TRBJ1-1; 11 nucleotides align to TRBD1. After removal of 6 bases from V and 3 bases from J, the junction contained 3 bases not matched to a gene. The germline CDR1 and CDR2 sequences are ENHRY and SYGVKD. The CDR3 loop spans 14 amino acids. CDR3 DNA: TGTGCCATCAGGGGGACAGGGGGGGACACTGAAGCTTTCTTT. Translating it yields CAIRGTGGDTEAFF.

The chain is built from TRBV28 and TRBJ1-5; 7 bases map to TRBD1. This CDR3 spans 14 amino acids. Unmatched junction bases numbered 6, after V lost 6 bases and J lost 4 bases. Germline CDR1 is MDHEN and CDR2 is SYDVKM. The CDR3 DNA reads TGTGCCAGCAGCTACCGGGACAGAAATCAGCCCCAGCATTTT. Translating gives CASSYRDRNQPQHF. Looking up the rest from reference TRBV28 and TRBJ1-5 gives the full variable domain: DVKVTQSSRYLVKRTGEKVFLECVQDMDHENMFWYRQDPGLGLRLIYFSYDVKMKEKGDIPEGYSVSREKKERFSLILESASTNQTSMYLCASSYRDRNQPQHFGDGTRLSIL.

CDR3 nucleotide sequence: TGTGCCAGCAGTCAGGGGGCTGAAGCTTTCTTT. Translation gives CASSQGAEAFF. V is TRBV12-3 or TRBV12-4 and J is TRBJ1-1, with TRBD1 identical over 7 bases. The CDR3 is 11 residues long. The junction had 0 bases not matched to a gene; V was cut back by 5 bases and J by 6 bases.